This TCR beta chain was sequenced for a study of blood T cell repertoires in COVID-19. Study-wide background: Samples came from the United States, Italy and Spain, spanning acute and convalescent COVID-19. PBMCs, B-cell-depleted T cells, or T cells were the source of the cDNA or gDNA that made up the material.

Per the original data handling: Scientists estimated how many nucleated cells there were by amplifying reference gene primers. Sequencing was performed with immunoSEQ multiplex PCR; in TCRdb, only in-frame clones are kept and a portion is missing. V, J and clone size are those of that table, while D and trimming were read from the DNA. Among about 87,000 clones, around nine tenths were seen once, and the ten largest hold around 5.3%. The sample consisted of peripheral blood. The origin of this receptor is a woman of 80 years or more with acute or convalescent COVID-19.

CDR3 sequence reads: CASRPRGKGANYGYTF. The CDR3, as DNA: TGTGCAAGTCGCCCCCGAGGGAAGGGGGCTAACTATGGCTACACCTTC. V is TRBV12-2 and J is TRBJ1-2; the table's D gene call, TRBD1, was not cross checked with the DNA. TRBV12-2 is assigned pseudogene status. This CDR3 is 16 amino acids long.